The entry that follows covers one T cell receptor (beta chain) sequence. This specimen comes from a study of T cell changes during pregnancy in multiple sclerosis. The CDR3 length is 14 residues. The V gene lost 3 bases and the J gene lost 9 bases, with 15 bases spanning the gap. Germline V gene lookup returns CDR1 LNHDA and CDR2 SQIVND (reference sequence). Some clones are missing from TCRdb's copy, which holds only in-frame ones; the method was immunoSEQ multiplex PCR. The sample includes approximately 34,000 clones, 90% of them seen just once. Sequencing used CD8+ T cells from peripheral blood mononuclear cells, obtained in the first trimester of pregnancy. J is TRBJ1-5 and V is TRBV19; TRBD1 might be the D (5 bases). The receptor comes from a female donor with multiple sclerosis, enrolled in a pregnancy study. The CDR3 loop is CASSIRPGDPPQHF. In DNA, the CDR3 is TGTGCCAGTAGTATTCGGCCGGGGGATCCGCCCCAGCATTTT.